Sequencing of this T cell receptor (beta chain) was carried out in a study of shared clonotypes between healthy human individuals. About the study: Donors consisted of two women and a few men between 18 and 49.

Study observations and caveats: Represented diversity (both genetic and exposure-history) was limited by the small number of donors.

Donors comprised healthy HIV-negative adults lacking recent acute infections or vaccinations. Note on this clone: Its antigen is undetermined.

Generated by immunoSEQ multiplex PCR, the TCRdb table keeps only in-frame clones and is missing some. Among about 490,000 clones listed, around 78% were seen once. The CDR3 is 14 amino acids. V lost 4 bases to trimming and J lost 10 bases; unmatched junction nucleotides: 11. From germline, CDR1 is SGHRS and CDR2 YFSETQ. The chain is built from TRBV5-1 and TRBJ1-1, with TRBD1 matching over 9 bases. The TCR comes from a woman between 40 and 50 years old in good health. Some clones in this sample may be carry-over from other donors' samples. Input material: PBMCs. The chain's CDR3 is CASSVRDRVGSAFF. The CDR3 DNA reads as TGCGCCAGCAGCGTTCGGGACAGGGTAGGTTCAGCTTTCTTT. Based on the CDR3 plus reference TRBV5-1 and TRBJ1-1, the full variable domain is KAGVTQTPRYLIKTRGQQVTLSCSPISGHRSVSWYQQTPGQGLQFLFEYFSETQRNKGNFPGRFSGRQFSNSRSEMNVSTLELGDSALYLCASSVRDRVGSAFFGQGTRLTVV.